The clone carrying this TCR beta chain was observed a handful of times. Assay: immunoSEQ multiplex PCR; the TCRdb copy retains only in-frame clones and omits some. The table includes over 120,000 clones, around 90% detected once. The data derive from a study of T cell responses to AZD1222 COVID-19 vaccine. The source is an adult in good health. This sample comprised peripheral blood, obtained on day 0 of AZD1222 vaccination.

CDR3 sequence: CSASRAGGRHQPQHF. CDR3 in DNA: TGCAGTGCTAGTAGGGCAGGGGGTCGGCATCAGCCCCAGCATTTT. This sequence joins TRBV20-1 and TRBJ1-5; 7 nucleotides match TRBD1. The CDR3 consists of 15 residues. Germline V gives CDR1 DFQATT, CDR2 SNEGSKA (reference sequence). V was pared by 3 bases and J by 5 bases, with 10 bases of the junction left unmatched.